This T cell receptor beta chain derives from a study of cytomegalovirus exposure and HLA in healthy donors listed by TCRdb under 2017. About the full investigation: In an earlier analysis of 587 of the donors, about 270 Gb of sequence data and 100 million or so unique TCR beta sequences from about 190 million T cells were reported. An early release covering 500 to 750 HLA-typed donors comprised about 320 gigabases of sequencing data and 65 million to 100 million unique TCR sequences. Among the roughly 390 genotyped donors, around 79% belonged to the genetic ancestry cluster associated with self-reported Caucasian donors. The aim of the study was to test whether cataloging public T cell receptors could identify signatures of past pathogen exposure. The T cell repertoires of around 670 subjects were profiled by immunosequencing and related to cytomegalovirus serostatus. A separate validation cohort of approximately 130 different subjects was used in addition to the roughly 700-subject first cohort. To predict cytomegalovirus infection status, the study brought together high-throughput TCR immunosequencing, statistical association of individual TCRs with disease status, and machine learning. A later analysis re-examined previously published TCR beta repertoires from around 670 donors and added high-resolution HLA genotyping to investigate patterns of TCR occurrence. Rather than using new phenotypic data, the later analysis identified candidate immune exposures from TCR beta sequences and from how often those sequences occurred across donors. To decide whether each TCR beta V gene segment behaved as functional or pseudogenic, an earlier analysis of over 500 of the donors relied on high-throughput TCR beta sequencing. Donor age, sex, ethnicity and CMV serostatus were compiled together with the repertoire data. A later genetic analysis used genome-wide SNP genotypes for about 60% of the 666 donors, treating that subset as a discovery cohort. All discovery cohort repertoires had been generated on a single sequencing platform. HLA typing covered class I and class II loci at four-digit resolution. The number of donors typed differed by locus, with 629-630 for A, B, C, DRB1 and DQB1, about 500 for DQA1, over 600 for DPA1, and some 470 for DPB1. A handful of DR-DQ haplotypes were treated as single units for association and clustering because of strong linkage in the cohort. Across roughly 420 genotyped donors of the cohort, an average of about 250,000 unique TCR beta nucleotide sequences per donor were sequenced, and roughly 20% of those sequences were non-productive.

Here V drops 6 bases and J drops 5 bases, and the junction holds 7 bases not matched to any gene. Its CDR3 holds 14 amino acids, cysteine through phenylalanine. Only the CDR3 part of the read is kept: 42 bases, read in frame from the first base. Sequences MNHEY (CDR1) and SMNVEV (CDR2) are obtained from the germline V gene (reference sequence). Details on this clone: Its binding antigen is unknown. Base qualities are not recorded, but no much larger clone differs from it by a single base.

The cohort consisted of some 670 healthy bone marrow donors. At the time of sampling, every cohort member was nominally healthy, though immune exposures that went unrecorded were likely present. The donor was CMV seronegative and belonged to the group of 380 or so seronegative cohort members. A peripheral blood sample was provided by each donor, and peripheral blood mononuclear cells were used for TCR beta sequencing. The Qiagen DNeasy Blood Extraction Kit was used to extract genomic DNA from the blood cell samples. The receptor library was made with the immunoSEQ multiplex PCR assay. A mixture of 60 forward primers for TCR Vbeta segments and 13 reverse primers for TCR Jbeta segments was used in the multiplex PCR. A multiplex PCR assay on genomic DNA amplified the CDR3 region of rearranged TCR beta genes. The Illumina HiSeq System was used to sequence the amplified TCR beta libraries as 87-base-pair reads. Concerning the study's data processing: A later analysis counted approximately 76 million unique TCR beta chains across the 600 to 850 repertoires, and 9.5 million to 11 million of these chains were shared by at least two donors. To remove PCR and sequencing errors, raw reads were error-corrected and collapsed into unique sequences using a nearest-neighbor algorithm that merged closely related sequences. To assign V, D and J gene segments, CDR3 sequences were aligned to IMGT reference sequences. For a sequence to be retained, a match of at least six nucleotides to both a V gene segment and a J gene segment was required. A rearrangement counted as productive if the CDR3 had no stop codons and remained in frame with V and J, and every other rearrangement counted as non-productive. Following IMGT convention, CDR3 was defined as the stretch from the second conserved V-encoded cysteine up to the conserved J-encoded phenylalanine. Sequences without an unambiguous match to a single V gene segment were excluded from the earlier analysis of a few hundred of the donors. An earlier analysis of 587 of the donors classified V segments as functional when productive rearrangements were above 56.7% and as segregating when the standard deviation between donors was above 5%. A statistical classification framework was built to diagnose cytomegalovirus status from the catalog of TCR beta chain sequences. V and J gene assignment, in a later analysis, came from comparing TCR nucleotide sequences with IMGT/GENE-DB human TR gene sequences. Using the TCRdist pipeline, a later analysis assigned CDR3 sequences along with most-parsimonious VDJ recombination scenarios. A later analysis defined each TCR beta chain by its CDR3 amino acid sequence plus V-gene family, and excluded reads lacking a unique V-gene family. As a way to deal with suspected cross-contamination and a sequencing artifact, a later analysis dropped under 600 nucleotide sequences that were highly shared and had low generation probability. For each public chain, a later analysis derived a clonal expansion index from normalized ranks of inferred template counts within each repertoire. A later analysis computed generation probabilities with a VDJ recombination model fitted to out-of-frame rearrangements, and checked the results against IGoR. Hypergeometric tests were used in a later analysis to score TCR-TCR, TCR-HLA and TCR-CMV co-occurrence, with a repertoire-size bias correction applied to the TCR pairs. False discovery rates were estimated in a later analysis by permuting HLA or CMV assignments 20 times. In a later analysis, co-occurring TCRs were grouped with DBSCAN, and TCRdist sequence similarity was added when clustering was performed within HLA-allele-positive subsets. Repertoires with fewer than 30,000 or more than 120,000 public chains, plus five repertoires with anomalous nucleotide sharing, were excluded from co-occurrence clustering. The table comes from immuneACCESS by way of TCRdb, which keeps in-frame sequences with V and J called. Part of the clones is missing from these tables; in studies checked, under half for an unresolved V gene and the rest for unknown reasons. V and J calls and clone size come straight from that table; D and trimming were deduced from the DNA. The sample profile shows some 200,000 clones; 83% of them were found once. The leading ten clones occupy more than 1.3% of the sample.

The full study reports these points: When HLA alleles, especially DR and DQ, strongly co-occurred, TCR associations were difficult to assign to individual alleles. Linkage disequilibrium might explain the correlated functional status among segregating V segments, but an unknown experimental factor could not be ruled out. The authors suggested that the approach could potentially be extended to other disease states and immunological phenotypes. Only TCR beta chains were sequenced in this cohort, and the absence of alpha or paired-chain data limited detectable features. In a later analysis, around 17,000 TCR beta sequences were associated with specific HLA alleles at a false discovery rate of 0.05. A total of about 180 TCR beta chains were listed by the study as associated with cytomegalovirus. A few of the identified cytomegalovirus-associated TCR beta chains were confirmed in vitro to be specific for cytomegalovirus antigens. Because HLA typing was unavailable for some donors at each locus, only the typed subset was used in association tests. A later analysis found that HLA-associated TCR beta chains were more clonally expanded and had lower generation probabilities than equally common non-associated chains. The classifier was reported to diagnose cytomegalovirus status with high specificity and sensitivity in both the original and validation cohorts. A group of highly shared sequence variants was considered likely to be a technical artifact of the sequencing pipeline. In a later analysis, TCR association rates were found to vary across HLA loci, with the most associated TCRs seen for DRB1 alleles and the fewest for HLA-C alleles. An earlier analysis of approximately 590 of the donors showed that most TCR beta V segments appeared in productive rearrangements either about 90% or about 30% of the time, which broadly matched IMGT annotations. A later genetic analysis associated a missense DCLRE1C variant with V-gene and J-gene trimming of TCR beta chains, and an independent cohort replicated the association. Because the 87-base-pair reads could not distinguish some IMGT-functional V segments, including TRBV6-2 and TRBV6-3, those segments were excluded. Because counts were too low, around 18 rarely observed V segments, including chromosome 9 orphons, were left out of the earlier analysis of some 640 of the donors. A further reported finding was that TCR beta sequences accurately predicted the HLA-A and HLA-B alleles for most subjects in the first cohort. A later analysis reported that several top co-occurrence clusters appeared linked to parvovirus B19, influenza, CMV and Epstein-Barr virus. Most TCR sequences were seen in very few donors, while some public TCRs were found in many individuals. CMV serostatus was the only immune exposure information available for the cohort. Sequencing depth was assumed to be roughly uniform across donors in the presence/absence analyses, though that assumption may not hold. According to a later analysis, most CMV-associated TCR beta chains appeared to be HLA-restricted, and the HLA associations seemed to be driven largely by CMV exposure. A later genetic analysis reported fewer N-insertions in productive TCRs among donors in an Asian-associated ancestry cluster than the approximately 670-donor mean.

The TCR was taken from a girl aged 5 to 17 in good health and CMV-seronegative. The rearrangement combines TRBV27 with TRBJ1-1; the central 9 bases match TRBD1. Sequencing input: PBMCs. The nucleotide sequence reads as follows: TGTGCCAGCAGCCATATTGGACAGGGGACTGAAGCTTTCTTT. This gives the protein CASSHIGQGTEAFF.